The 17 T cell receptor beta chains below come from one sample, sequenced in a study of cytomegalovirus exposure and HLA in healthy donors. In the PCR, 60 Vbeta and 13 Jbeta primers were used. Profiled with immunoSEQ multiplex PCR; TCRdb holds only in-frame clones, not every one. The sample yields 80,000 or so clones, about three quarters seen once. The sequenced sample was PBMCs. Receptors were obtained from a man aged 45-65 years in good health and CMV-seropositive.

This clone has only one observation. This chain connects TRBV27 to TRBJ1-6; 7 bases match TRBD1. This CDR3 is 17 amino acids long. Losses at the gene ends were 0 bases for V and 8 bases for J; bases not matched to a gene: 10. Germline V lookup: CDR1 MNHEY, CDR2 SMNVEV (reference sequence). The DNA for the CDR3 is TGTGCCAGCAGTTTATCGTCGTTCGACCAGGGGGATTCACCCCTCCACTTT. Its translation is CASSLSSFDQGDSPLHF.

The chain combines TRBV7-2 with TRBJ1-1, with TRBD1 matching 7 bases. This CDR3 comprises 17 residues. The V segment lost 5 bases and the J segment 1 base; nucleotides outside the gene matches: 13. From germline, CDR1 is SGHTA and CDR2 FQGNSA. The CDR3 reads CASSKGGLSVQNTEAFF. The CDR3, as DNA: TGTGCCAGCAGCAAAGGGGGCCTCTCGGTCCAGAACACTGAAGCTTTCTTT.

Judged by abundance, this clone is large. The chain combines TRBV27 with TRBJ1-5; 9 bases map to TRBD1. V gave up 0 bases and J gave up 6 bases; unmatched junction bases: 9. Germline V gene sequence: CDR1 MNHEY, CDR2 SMNVEV (reference sequence). The CDR3 has 17 residues. The CDR3 region has the DNA TGTGCCAGCAGTTTATCGACGGGACAGGGTTTTATTCAGCCCCAGCATTTT. Its translation: CASSLSTGQGFIQPQHF.

This clone was counted only a few times. The rearrangement joins TRBV4-2 to TRBJ2-3; perhaps TRBD2 as D (5 bases). This CDR3 has 16 amino acids. Deletions cut 1 base from V and 7 bases from J, with 18 bases between. Germline V CDR1 and CDR2: LGHNA, YNFKEQ. The CDR3 region is CASSQVSGNTLNTQYF. The CDR3, as DNA: TGTGCCAGCAGCCAAGTGTCCGGGAACACATTAAATACGCAGTATTTT.

The J gene is TRBJ2-5, the V gene TRBV10-3; maybe TRBD2 (5 bases). Germline CDR1 reads ENHRY; CDR2 reads SYGVKD. The CDR3 is 14 amino acids. Trimming left V 0 bases short and J 5 bases short, with 10 bases between. In DNA, the CDR3 is TGTGCCATCAGTGAGTCGACTCGGAGGGAGACCCAGTACTTC. Its translation: CAISESTRRETQYF.

This rearrangement joins TRBV2 to TRBJ2-2; no firm D call. CDR1 and CDR2 (germline): SNHLY, FYNNEI. With 4 bases removed from V and 4 bases from J, the gap between germline ends came to 10 bases. There are 14 residues in the CDR3. The chain's CDR3 is CASSVSPSTGELFF. The CDR3 DNA sequence: TGTGCCAGCAGTGTGAGCCCGAGCACCGGGGAGCTGTTTTTT.

The CDR3 bases are TGTGCCATCAGTGAGGGAACAGGAATGGGTCAGCCCCAGCATTTT. It encodes CAISEGTGMGQPQHF. The chain uses TRBV10-3 and TRBJ1-5; D is possibly TRBD1 (5 bases). There are 15 residues in the CDR3. The V gene's germline CDR1 is ENHRY and CDR2 SYGVKD. V was shortened by 2 bases and J by 6 bases, with 14 bases between the two germline ends.

This clone was seen a single time. The chain combines TRBV14 with TRBJ2-7, with no clear D. The germline gives CDR1 SGHDN, CDR2 FVKESK. Trimming removed 3 bases at V and 4 bases at J, with 10 bases between. The CDR3 is 13 amino acids. CDR3 in amino acids: CASSQSPVYEQYF. The DNA for the CDR3 is TGTGCCAGCAGCCAGTCCCCGGTGTACGAGCAGTACTTC.

In this sample, this clone turned up once. One end of the junction does not line up with germline, which may come from a read error. DNA for the CDR3: TGTTCCAGCAGCCCAATCCCCTTTGCGGGAGGGCGATACAATGAGCAGTTCTTC. This translates into CSSSPIPFAGGRYNEQFF. The chain recombines TRBV7-9 with TRBJ2-1; 9 bases are a match to TRBD2. The CDR3 spans 18 residues. In germline, CDR1 is SEHNR, CDR2 FQNEAQ (reference sequence).

V and J are TRBV30 and TRBJ2-5, with a possible D match to TRBD1 (6 bases). CDR1 is GTSNPN, CDR2 SVGIG, per germline (reference sequence). The length of the CDR3 is 14 residues. V was trimmed by 0 bases and J by 5 bases, leaving 13 bases between them. The CDR3: CAWSVLRGWETQYF. CDR3 in DNA: TGTGCCTGGAGTGTCCTCAGGGGATGGGAGACCCAGTACTTC.

The V and J genes are TRBV25-1 and TRBJ2-1; 9 bases match TRBD2. With V trimmed by 1 base and J by 3 bases, 4 bases remained unmatched. CDR1 is MGHDK, CDR2 SYGVNS, per germline. CDR3 size: 16 residues. The CDR3 protein is CASSEWREGLYNEQFF. In DNA, the CDR3 is TGTGCCAGCAGTGAATGGCGGGAGGGGCTCTACAATGAGCAGTTCTTC.

The chain joins TRBV19 to TRBJ2-6; D is uncertain. V gave up 5 bases and J gave up 0 bases, with 5 bases separating them. Looked up from germline, CDR1 is LNHDA and CDR2 is SQIVND (reference sequence). The CDR3 runs to 14 residues. This CDR3 is CASSSVSGANVLTF. CDR3 nucleotides: TGTGCCAGTAGTTCTGTCTCTGGGGCCAACGTCCTGACTTTC.

This rearrangement joins TRBV27 to TRBJ2-7; 10 bases match TRBD1. CDR1 and CDR2 (germline): MNHEY, SMNVEV (reference sequence). V was pared by 3 bases and J by 9 bases, with 5 bases of the junction left unmatched. The CDR3 runs 13 residues. This CDR3 is CASSFGDRGWQYF. The CDR3 bases are TGTGCCAGCAGTTTCGGGGACAGGGGTTGGCAGTACTTC.

The chain is built from TRBV6-5 and TRBJ1-2; D is undetermined. Trimming shortened V by 0 bases and J by 4 bases, and 12 bases separated the two germline ends. Germline values: CDR1 MNHEY, CDR2 SVGAGI. The CDR3 runs to 15 residues. The CDR3 DNA is TGTGCCAGCAGTTACTCGATAGCAGGAGGCTATGGCTACACCTTC. As protein: CASSYSIAGGYGYTF.

The CDR3 here is CASSSGGTGSTEAFF. The CDR3 DNA reads TGTGCCAGCAGCTCGGGGGGGACAGGGAGCACTGAAGCTTTCTTT. The chain uses TRBV7-2 and TRBJ1-1; TRBD1 matches at 9 bases. The CDR3 sequence is 15 residues long. Germline assignment: CDR1 SGHTA and CDR2 FQGNSA. With V trimmed by 4 bases and J by 4 bases, 7 bases remained unmatched. The full variable domain, rest sourced from reference TRBV7-2 and TRBJ1-1, is GAGVSQSPSNKVTEKGKDVELRCDPISGHTALYWYRQSLGQGLEFLIYFQGNSAPDKSGLPSDRFSAERTGGSVSTLTIQRTQQEDSAVYLCASSSGGTGSTEAFFGQGTRLTVV.

The CDR3 here is CASSNGGSAQPQHF. The CDR3 nucleotides are TGTGCCAGCAGTAACGGGGGAAGCGCTCAGCCCCAGCATTTT. V gene TRBV6-6 combines with J gene TRBJ1-5; TRBD1 might be the D (5 bases). The CDR3 length is 14 residues. In germline, CDR1 is MNHNY, CDR2 SVGAGI (reference sequence). Trimming pared 5 bases from V and 6 bases from J, leaving 14 bases between.

The chain links TRBV4-3 to TRBJ2-7; 8 bases line up with TRBD2. The CDR3 covers 17 residues. J lost 0 bases, V lost 1 base, and 8 bases had no gene match. CDR1 is LGHNA, CDR2 YSLEER, per germline. CDR3 DNA sequence: TGCGCCAGCAGCCAAGGGGTGGGGACTAGTGCCTCCTACGAGCAGTACTTC. Its translation: CASSQGVGTSASYEQYF.